The clone carrying this T cell receptor (beta chain) was seen many times. Its antigen is as yet unknown. Unique molecular identifiers were built into the TCRbeta library. TCRdb processed the PCR reads anew with MiXCR; each CDR3 protein has one entry. The sample holds about 32,000 distinct CDR3 sequences, over 6.5% seen once. The sample originates from a study of T-cell reconstitution after alpha-beta-depleted transplantation in children. V dropped 7 bases and J dropped 6 bases, with 19 bases sitting between them. The CDR3 covers 15 residues. Per germline, CDR1 MDHEN and CDR2 SYDVKM. Study outcomes and limitations: As was reported, about two months after transplant, alpha-beta T cells came from several hundred expanded graft clones.

V gene TRBV28 combines with J gene TRBJ2-1; D is ambiguous. The clonotype was recovered from a child under three years old who had a stem cell transplant for acute myeloid leukemia, so the T cells may come from the graft donor. This specimen consisted of peripheral blood, obtained 60 days after TCRalphabeta/CD19-depleted stem cell transplant. The CDR3 nucleotides read TGTGCCAGCATGTTTGGTCCGAGGCCCCTCAATGAGCAGTTCTTC. Encoded protein: CASMFGPRPLNEQFF.